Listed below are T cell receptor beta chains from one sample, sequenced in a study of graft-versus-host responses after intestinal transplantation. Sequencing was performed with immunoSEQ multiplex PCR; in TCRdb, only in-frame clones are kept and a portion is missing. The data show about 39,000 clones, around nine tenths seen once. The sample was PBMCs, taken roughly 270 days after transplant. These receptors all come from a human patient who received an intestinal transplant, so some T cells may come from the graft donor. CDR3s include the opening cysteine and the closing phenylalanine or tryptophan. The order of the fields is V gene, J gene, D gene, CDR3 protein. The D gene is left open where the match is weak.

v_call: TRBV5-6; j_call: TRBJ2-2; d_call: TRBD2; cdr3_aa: CASSLGLAGQTGELFF
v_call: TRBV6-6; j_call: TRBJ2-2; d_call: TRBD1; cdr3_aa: CASRTDRLTGELFF
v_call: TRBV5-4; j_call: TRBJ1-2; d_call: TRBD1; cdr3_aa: CASSLDRGQGRDGYTF
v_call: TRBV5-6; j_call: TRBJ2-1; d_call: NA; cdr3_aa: CASSWRGPGNEQFF
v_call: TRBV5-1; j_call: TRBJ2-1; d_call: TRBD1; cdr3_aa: CASRTSGTANNEQFF
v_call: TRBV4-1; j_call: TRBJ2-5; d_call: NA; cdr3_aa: CASSIRDPAARVTQYF
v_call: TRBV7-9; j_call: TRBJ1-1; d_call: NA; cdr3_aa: CASSLVGNTEAFF
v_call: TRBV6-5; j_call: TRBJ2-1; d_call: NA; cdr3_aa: CASSYSGSLSYNEQFF
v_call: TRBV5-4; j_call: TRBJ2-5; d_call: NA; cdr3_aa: CASSAAKETQYF
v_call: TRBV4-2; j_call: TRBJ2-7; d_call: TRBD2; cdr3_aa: CASSLTTSGPTYEQYF
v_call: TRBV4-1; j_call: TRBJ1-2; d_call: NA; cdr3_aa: CASSQDLTLFTRRTDYGYTF
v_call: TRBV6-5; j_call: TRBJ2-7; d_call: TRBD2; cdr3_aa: CASILAGDF
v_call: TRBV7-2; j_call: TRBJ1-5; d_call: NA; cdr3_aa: CASSLAGQVIQPQHF
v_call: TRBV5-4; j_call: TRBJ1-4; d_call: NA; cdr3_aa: CASSGEGGPNEKLFF
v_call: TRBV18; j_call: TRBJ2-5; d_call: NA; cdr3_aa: CASSPNSQETQYF
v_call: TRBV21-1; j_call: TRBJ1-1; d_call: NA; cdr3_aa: CASSKVGGDGDTEAFF
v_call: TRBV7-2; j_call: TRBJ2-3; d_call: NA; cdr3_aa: CASSLVPLQGDTQYF
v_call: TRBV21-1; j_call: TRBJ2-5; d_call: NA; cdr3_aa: CARLRGDLRQETQYF
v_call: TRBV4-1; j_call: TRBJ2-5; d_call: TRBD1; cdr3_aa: CASSRVDRGELQETQYF
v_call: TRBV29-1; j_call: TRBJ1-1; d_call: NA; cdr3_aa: CSVVLGIGAFF
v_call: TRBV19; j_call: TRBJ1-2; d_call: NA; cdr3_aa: CASRTAYGYTF
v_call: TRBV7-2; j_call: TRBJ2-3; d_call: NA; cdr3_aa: CASSLGDTDTQYF
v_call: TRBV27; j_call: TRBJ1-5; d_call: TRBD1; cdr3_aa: CASSSGTDYSNQPQHF
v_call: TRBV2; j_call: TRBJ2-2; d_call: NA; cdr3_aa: CASRQTGELFF
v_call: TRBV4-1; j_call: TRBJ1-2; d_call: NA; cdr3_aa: CASSRTTDGYTF
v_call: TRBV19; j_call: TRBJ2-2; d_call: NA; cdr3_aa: CASSMTASGELFF
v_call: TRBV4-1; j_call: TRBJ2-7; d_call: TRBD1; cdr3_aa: CASSLSGTGAYEQYF
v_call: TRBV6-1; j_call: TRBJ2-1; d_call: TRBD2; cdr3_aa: CASSVGTSGGSNEQFF
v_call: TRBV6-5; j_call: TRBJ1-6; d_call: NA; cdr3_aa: CAGRRTAGNSPLHF
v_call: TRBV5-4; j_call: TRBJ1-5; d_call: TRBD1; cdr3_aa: CASSLQGSEGAQHF
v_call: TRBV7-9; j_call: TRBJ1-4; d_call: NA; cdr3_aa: CASSHPVSVEKLFF
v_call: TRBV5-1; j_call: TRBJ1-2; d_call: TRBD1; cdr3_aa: CASSLTGGLNYGYTF
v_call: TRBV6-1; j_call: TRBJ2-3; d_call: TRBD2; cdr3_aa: CATGTSLTDTQYF
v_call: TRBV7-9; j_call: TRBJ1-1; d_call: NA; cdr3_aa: CASSPDSIEAFF
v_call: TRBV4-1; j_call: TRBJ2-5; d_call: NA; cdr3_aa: CASSQDRGGGQETQYF
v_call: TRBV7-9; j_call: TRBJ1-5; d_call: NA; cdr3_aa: CASSFSGVGQPQHF
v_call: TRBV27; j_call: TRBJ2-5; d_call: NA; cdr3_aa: CASSGDRTGETQYF
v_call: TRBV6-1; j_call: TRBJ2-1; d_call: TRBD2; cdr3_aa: CASSEWSGGINEQFF
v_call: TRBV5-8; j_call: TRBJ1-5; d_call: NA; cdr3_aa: CASSLARSGNQPQHF
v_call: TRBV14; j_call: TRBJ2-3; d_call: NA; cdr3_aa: CASSPDRIADTQYF
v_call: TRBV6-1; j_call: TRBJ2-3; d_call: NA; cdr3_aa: CASSDEGGYTDTQYF
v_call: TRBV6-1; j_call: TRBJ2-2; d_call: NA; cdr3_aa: CASSQPNTGELFF
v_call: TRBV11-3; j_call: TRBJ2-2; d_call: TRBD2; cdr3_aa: CASSLRLAGGDTGELFF
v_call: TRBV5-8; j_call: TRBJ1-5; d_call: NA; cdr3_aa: CASSSGTLMSNQPQHF
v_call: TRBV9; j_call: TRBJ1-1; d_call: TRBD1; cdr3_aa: CASSGGQGGTEAFF
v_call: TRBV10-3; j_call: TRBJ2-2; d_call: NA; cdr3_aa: CAISVTESSRGLFF
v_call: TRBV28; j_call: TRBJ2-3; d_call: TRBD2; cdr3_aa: CASSRLAGVTDTQYF
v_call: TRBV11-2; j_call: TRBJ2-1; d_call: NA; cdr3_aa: CASSLNGPGEFF
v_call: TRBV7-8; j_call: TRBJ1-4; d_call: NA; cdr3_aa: CASSPGPSEKLFF
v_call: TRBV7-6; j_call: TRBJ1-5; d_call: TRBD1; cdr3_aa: CASSASLPGTDNQPQHF
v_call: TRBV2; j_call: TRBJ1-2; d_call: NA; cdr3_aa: CASSPDRFFGGYTF